The present TCR beta chain was sequenced within a study of cytomegalovirus exposure and HLA in healthy donors. This clone has only one observation. Primers included in the PCR were 60 Vbeta and 13 Jbeta primers. The method was immunoSEQ multiplex PCR; TCRdb's version includes in-frame clones alone and lacks a portion of them. The sample has 75,000 to 100,000 clones, approximately 69% seen once. The CDR3 runs 13 residues. Germline V lookup: CDR1 GTSNPN, CDR2 SVGIG (reference sequence). Trimming left V 4 bases short and J 1 base short, with 9 bases between. V and J are TRBV30 and TRBJ2-3, with D perhaps matching TRBD1 (5 bases). Sequenced: PBMCs. The TCR originated in a female donor in good health and CMV-seronegative. As DNA, the CDR3 is TGTGCCTGGAAGGGGTCAGGCACAGATACGCAGTATTTT. Protein product: CAWKGSGTDTQYF.